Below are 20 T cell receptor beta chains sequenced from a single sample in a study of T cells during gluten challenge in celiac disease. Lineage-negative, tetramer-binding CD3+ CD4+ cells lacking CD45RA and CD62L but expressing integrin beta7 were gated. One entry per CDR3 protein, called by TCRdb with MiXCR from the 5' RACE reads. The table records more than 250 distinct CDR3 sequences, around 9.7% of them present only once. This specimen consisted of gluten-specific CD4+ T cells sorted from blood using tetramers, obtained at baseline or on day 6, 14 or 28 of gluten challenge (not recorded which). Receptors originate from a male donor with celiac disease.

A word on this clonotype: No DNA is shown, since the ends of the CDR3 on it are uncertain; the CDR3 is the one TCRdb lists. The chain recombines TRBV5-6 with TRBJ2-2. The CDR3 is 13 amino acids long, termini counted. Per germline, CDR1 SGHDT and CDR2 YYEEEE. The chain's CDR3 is CASSFRSTGSCFF.

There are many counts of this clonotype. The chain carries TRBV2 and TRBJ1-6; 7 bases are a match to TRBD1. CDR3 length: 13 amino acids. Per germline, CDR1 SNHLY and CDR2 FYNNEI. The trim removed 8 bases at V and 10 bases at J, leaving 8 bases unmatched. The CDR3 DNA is TGTGCCAGCTCCGACAGGGCCGGGTCACCCCTCCACTTT. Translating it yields CASSDRAGSPLHF.

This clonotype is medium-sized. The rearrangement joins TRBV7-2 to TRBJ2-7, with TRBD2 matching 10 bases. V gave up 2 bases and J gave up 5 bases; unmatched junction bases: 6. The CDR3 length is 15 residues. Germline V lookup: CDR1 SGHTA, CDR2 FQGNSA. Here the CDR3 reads CASSLRASGGHEQYF. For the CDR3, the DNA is TGTGCCAGCAGCTTACGCGCTAGCGGGGGCCACGAGCAGTACTTC.

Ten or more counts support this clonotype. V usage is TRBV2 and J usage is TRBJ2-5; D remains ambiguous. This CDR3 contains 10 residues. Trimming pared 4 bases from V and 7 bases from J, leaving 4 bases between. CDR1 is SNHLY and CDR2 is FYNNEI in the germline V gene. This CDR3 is CASSVGTQYF. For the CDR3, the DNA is TGTGCCAGCAGTGTAGGGACCCAGTACTTC.

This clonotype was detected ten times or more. In DNA, the CDR3 is TGTGCCACCAGCAGAGATCGGGTAACAGGGACGGAGCAGTACTTC. Translation: CATSRDRVTGTEQYF. The V gene is TRBV15, the J gene TRBJ2-7; D is perhaps TRBD1 (6 bases). From germline, CDR1 is LNHNV and CDR2 YYDKDF (reference sequence). Trimming removed 0 bases at V and 7 bases at J, with 16 bases between. CDR3 length: 15 residues.

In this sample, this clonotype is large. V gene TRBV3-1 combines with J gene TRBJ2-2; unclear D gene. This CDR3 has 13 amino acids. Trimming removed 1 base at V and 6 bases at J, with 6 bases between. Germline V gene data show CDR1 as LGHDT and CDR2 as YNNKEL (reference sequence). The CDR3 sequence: CASSQALSGELFF. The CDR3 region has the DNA TGTGCCAGCAGCCAAGCGTTATCCGGGGAGCTGTTTTTT.

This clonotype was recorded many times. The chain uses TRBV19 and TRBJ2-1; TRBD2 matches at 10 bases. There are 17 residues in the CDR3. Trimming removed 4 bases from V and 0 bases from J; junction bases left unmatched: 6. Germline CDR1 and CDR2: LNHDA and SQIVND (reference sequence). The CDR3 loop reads CASSTYSGGSSYNEQFF. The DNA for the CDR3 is TGTGCCAGTAGTACTTATAGCGGGGGGAGCTCCTACAATGAGCAGTTCTTC.

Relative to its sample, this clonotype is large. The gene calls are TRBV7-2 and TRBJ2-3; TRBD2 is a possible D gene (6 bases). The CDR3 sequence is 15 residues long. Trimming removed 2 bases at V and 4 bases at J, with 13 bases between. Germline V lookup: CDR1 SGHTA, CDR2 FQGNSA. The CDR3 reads CASSLRAGSADTQYF. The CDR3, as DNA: TGTGCCAGCAGCTTAAGGGCGGGATCGGCAGATACGCAGTATTTT.

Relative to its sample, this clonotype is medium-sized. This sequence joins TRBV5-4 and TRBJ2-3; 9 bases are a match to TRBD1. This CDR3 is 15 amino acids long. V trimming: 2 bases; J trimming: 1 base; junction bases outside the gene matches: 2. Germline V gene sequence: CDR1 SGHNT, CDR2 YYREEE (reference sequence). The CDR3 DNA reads TGTGCCAGCAGCTTATGGGACAGGGGCACAGATACGCAGTATTTT. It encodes CASSLWDRGTDTQYF.

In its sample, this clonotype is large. CDR3 bases: TGTGCCAGCAGCGTAGTGCCGGGAGGACCAGATACGCAGTATTTT. Encoded protein: CASSVVPGGPDTQYF. The chain carries TRBV9 and TRBJ2-3; 7 bases line up with TRBD2. The V gene's germline CDR1 is SGDLS and CDR2 YYNGEE. The CDR3 spans 15 residues. The V segment lost 0 bases and the J segment 4 bases; nucleotides outside the gene matches: 5.

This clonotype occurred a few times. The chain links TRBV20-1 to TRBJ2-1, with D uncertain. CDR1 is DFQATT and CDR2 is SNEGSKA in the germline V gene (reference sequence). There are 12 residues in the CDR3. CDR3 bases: TGCACCGCCTTAAGGTCCTACAATGAGCAGTTCTTC. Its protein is CTALRSYNEQFF.

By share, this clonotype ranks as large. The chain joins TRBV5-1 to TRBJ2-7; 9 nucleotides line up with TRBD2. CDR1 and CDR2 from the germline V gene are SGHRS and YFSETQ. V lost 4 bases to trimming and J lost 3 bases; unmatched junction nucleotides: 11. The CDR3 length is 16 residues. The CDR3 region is CASSILAGLWGYEQYF. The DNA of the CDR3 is TGCGCCAGCAGCATACTAGCGGGCCTGTGGGGCTACGAGCAGTACTTC.

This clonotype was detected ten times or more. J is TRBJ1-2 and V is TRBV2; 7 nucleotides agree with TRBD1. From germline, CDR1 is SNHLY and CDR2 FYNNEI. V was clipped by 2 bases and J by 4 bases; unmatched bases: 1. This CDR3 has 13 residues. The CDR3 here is CASSERQGYGYTF. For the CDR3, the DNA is TGTGCCAGCAGTGAAAGACAGGGCTATGGCTACACCTTC.

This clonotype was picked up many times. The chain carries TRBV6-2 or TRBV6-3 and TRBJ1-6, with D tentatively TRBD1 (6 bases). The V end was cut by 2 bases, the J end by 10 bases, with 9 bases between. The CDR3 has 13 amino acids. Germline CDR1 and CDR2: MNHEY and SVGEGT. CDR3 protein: CASSYNRESPLHF. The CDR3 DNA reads TGTGCCAGCAGTTACAACAGGGAATCACCCCTCCACTTT.

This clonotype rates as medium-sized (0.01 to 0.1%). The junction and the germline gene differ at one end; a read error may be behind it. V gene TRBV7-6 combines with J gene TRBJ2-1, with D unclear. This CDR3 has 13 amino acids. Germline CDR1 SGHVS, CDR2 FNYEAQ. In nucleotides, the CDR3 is TGTGCCAGCAGCTACGGGTCCTACAATGAGCAGCTCTTC. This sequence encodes CASSYGSYNEQLF.

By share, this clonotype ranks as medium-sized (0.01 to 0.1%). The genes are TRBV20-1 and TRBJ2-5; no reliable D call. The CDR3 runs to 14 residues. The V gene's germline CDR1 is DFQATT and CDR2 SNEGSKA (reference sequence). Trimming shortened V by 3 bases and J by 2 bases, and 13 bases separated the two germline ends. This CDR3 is CSASKQSYQETQYF. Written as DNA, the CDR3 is TGCAGTGCTAGTAAACAGTCATATCAAGAGACCCAGTACTTC.

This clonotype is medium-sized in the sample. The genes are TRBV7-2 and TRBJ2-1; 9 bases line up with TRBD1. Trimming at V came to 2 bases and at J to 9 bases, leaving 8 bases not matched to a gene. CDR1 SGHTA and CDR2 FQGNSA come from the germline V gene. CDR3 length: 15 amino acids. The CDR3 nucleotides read TGTGCCAGCAGCTTAAGGACAGGGGATAGGGGTGAGCAGTTCTTC. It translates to CASSLRTGDRGEQFF. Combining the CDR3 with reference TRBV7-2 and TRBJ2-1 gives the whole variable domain GAGVSQSPSNKVTEKGKDVELRCDPISGHTALYWYRQSLGQGLEFLIYFQGNSAPDKSGLPSDRFSAERTGGSVSTLTIQRTQQEDSAVYLCASSLRTGDRGEQFFGPGTRLTVL.

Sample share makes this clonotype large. This CDR3 reads CASSLVQGRDTQYF. As DNA, the CDR3 is TGTGCCAGCAGCTTAGTCCAAGGGAGAGATACGCAGTATTTT. This rearrangement joins TRBV7-2 to TRBJ2-3, with a weak D call TRBD2 (5 bases). This CDR3 region has 14 residues. The ends were cut back, 1 base at V and 5 bases at J, with 10 bases in the middle. Germline V gives CDR1 SGHTA, CDR2 FQGNSA.

The CDR3 reads CSLGALEETQYF. The CDR3 nucleotides read TGCAGCTTGGGGGCGTTAGAGGAGACCCAGTACTTC. The rearrangement uses TRBV29-1 and TRBJ2-5; tentative D call: TRBD1 (6 bases). Germline V gives CDR1 SQVTM, CDR2 ANQGSEA. Trimming removed 8 bases from V and 5 bases from J, with 15 bases in between. The CDR3 has 12 amino acids.

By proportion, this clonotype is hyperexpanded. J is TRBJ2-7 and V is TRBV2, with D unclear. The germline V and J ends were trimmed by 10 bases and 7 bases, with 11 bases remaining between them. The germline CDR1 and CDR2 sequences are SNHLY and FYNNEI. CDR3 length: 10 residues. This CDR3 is CAIGRNEQYF. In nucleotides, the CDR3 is TGTGCCATCGGACGGAATGAGCAGTACTTC.